There are many counts of the clone carrying this TCR beta chain. These data originate in a study of T-cell reconstitution after alpha-beta-depleted transplantation in children. Germline V gene lookup returns CDR1 KGHDR and CDR2 SFDVKD. Trimming removed 3 bases from V and 5 bases from J, with 10 bases in between. The CDR3 extends over 14 amino acids. Preparation of the TCRbeta library was carried out with unique molecular identifiers. TCRdb processed the PCR reads anew with MiXCR; each CDR3 protein has one entry. The table records some 140,000 distinct CDR3 sequences, about 9.9% of them present only once.

This receptor was obtained from a girl under three years old who had a stem cell transplant for combined immunodeficiency, so the T cells may come from the graft donor. The rearrangement joins TRBV24-1 to TRBJ2-1; no clear D. The sequenced sample was PBMCs, mostly from graft donor cells, obtained 180 days after TCRalphabeta/CD19-depleted stem cell transplant. The CDR3 is CATSDPGWDNEQFF. CDR3 coding DNA: TGTGCCACCAGTGATCCCGGGTGGGACAATGAGCAGTTCTTC.